Following are 11 T cell receptor beta chains from one sample sequenced in a study of glioma-infiltrating T cells. Amplification of TCR alpha and beta CDR3 regions from RNA used iRepertoire nested multiplex PCR. TCRdb re-analysed the multiplex PCR reads in MiXCR, keeping a single row per CDR3 protein. The sample has 300,000 to 400,000 distinct CDR3 sequences; roughly two fifths are singletons. The sequenced material came from glioma tissue, nonneoplastic brain tissue, or PBMCs (not recorded which). These receptors were taken from a human donor with low-grade glioma or glioblastoma, undergoing nonglioma brain surgery, or in good health (not recorded which).

This clonotype was counted at least ten times. The chain employs TRBV6-6 and TRBJ1-2; D gene unclear. The CDR3 has 13 amino acids. Trimming cost V 2 bases and J 6 bases, with 10 bases left between them. CDR1 and CDR2 from the germline V gene are MNHNY and SVGAGI (reference sequence). The CDR3 DNA follows: TGTGCCAGCAGTTACGGGCAGGCCAATGGCTACACCTTC. The encoded protein is CASSYGQANGYTF.

At least ten counts were recorded for this clonotype. CDR3 nucleotides: TGTGCCAGCAGTCCATTTCTGGGAGGATTCACAGATACGCAGTATTTT. This sequence encodes CASSPFLGGFTDTQYF. The chain uses TRBV27 and TRBJ2-3; D perhaps matches TRBD2 (6 bases). The CDR3 extends over 16 amino acids. The germline CDR1 and CDR2 sequences are MNHEY and SMNVEV (reference sequence). V lost 5 bases and J 2 bases, leaving 17 bases between the germline ends.

This clonotype was picked up a small number of times. The chain uses TRBV2 and TRBJ2-7; 8 nucleotides match TRBD2. Germline-derived CDR1 and CDR2 are SNHLY and FYNNEI. This CDR3 has 14 residues. V lost 8 bases and J lost 3; bases outside the gene matches: 9. The CDR3 nucleotides read TGTGCCAGCGGAGGGACTAGGTGGGTCTACGAGCAGTACTTC. This encodes CASGGTRWVYEQYF.

This chain joins TRBV2 and TRBJ1-1, with a weak D call TRBD1 (6 bases). Germline CDR1 reads SNHLY; CDR2 reads FYNNEI. V lost 6 bases, J lost 0 bases, and 11 bases lay in between. The CDR3 is 14 residues long. CDR3 protein: CASRTGQMNTEAFF. DNA of the CDR3: TGTGCCAGCAGGACCGGACAGATGAACACTGAAGCTTTCTTT.

This clonotype was seen only a few times. This chain uses TRBV27 with TRBJ2-3, with 9 bases fitting TRBD1. V shed 5 bases and J 6 bases; nucleotides not matched to a gene: 18. Germline lookup yields CDR1 MNHEY and CDR2 SMNVEV (reference sequence). There are 18 residues in the CDR3. CDR3 coding DNA: TGTGCCAGCAGTACAAGAATCGACGGGACAGGGAAGTTTGATACGCAGTATTTT. This gives the protein CASSTRIDGTGKFDTQYF.

This clonotype was recorded many times. The gene calls are TRBV27 and TRBJ1-2, with a tentative D call TRBD1 (5 bases). This CDR3 is built from 14 residues. The germline V gene encodes CDR1 MNHEY and CDR2 SMNVEV (reference sequence). V dropped 4 bases and J dropped 6 bases, with 15 bases sitting between them. The CDR3 loop is CASSYLPGGNGYTF. The DNA for the CDR3 is TGTGCCAGCAGTTACCTGCCGGGGGGAAATGGCTACACCTTC.

For this clonotype: This may be a read error, as it is one base from a much larger clone. CDR3 protein: CASSYLQGTLYEQYF. Written as DNA, the CDR3 is TGTGCCAGCAGTTACCTACAGGGGACCCTCTACGAGCAGTACTTC. The chain has TRBV28 and TRBJ2-7; 7 nucleotides agree with TRBD1. With 4 bases clipped from V and 3 bases from J, the junction kept 9 bases outside the gene matches. This CDR3 has 15 amino acids. Germline CDR1 is MDHEN and CDR2 is SYDVKM.

Note on this clonotype: Since a much larger clone is just one base distant, this may be a read error. This sequence joins TRBV6-6 and TRBJ2-3; D unresolved. Germline CDR1 is MNHNY and CDR2 is SVGAGI (reference sequence). The CDR3 totals 12 residues. V was shortened by 8 bases and J by 4 bases, with 10 bases between the two germline ends. CDR3 sequence reads: CASGPNSDTQYF. The DNA of the CDR3 is TGTGCCAGCGGTCCCAACTCAGATACGCAGTATTTT.

This clonotype was detected many times. The chain joins TRBV15 to TRBJ1-5; D is undetermined. Germline V gene data show CDR1 as LNHNV and CDR2 as YYDKDF (reference sequence). The CDR3 is 12 amino acids. Deletions cut 0 bases from V and 6 bases from J, with 3 bases between. CDR3 coding DNA: TGTGCCACCAGCAGAGATGTTCAGCCCCAGCATTTT. Translation: CATSRDVQPQHF.

The chain employs TRBV6-1 and TRBJ2-1; a weak D match, TRBD2 (6 bases). This CDR3 comprises 15 residues. In germline, CDR1 is MNHNS, CDR2 SASEGT. V dropped 8 bases and J dropped 2 bases, with 16 bases sitting between them. CDR3 sequence reads: CASQPRDPPYNEQFF. The CDR3 nucleotides read TGTGCCAGCCAACCGCGGGATCCCCCCTACAATGAGCAGTTCTTC.

Turning to this clonotype: This may arise from a read error, as a much more abundant clone is one base away. The V and J genes are TRBV7-2 and TRBJ2-1, with D unresolved. Per germline, CDR1 SGHTA and CDR2 FQGNSA. The CDR3 consists of 14 residues. The DNA for the CDR3 is TGTGCCAGCAGCCCGAGACCCCTCTACAATGAGCGGTTCTTC. Amino acids: CASSPRPLYNERFF.